This TCR beta chain was captured in a study of OX40 agonist ivuxolimab in advanced cancers. Study context: All patients had ivuxolimab intravenously every 2 weeks at 0.01 to 10 mg/kg. With a range of roughly 23 to 79, age averaged roughly 60 years, and around 80% were male. Study-level findings and limits: Blood T cells, both CD4+ and CD8+, expanded clonally by week 6 at 0.1 to 3.0 mg/kg.

Patients were ineligible given autoimmune disease history or systemic immunosuppression. CDR3 size: 14 residues. V dropped 5 bases and J dropped 7 bases, with 17 bases sitting between them. Per the germline V gene, CDR1 is MNHEY and CDR2 is SVGAGI. TCRdb's copy holds only in-frame clones and misses some; the assay was immunoSEQ multiplex PCR. In the table there are 55,000 to 70,000 clones, over 75% of which are singletons. Remarks on this clone: Its antigen is currently unknown.

This chain uses TRBV6-5 with TRBJ1-2; weak D call: TRBD1 (6 bases). The sequencing here drew on CD4+ or CD8+ T cells sorted from blood, taken in a trial of the OX40 agonist ivuxolimab. The receptor was isolated from an adult with an advanced solid tumor such as melanoma, head and neck, liver or kidney cancer. CDR3 bases: TGTGCCAGCAGTACAACAGGGCCCGGAGGTGGCTACACCTTC. It encodes CASSTTGPGGGYTF.